The T cell receptor (beta chain) under discussion was sequenced for a study of T cells in Graves' hyperthyroidism and ophthalmopathy. Trimming pared 2 bases from V and 6 bases from J, leaving 14 bases between. From germline, CDR1 is SGHRS and CDR2 YFSETQ. The CDR3 runs 15 residues. Authors of the study amplified TCR beta CDR3 regions from RNA transcripts. The HTBI primer set was used in a first-round RT-PCR of the TCR CDR3. MiXCR, run by TCRdb on the multiplex PCR reads, gives a single entry per CDR3 protein. The table records 500,000 to 800,000 distinct CDR3 sequences, 40% to 55% of them present only once.

Sequencing was carried out using peripheral blood or thyroid tissue (not recorded which). J is TRBJ2-2 and V is TRBV5-1, with a tentative D call TRBD2 (6 bases). This clonotype was sampled from an adult man with Graves' disease, either hyperthyroidism or ophthalmopathy (not recorded which). The CDR3 nucleotides are TGCGCCAGCAGCTTTCCCCGGGAGTTGCCCGGGGAGCTGTTTTTT. It yields the protein CASSFPRELPGELFF.